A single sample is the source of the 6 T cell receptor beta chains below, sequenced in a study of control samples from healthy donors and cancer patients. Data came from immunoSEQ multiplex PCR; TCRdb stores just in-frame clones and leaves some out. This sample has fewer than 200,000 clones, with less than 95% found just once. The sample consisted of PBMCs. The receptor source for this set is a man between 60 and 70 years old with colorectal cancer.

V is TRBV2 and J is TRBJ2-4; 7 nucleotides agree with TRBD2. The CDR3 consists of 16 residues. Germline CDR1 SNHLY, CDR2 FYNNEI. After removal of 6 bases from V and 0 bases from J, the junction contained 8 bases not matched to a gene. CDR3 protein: CASRGERGVAKNIQYF. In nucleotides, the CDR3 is TGTGCCAGCAGGGGAGAGCGGGGAGTAGCCAAAAACATTCAGTACTTC.

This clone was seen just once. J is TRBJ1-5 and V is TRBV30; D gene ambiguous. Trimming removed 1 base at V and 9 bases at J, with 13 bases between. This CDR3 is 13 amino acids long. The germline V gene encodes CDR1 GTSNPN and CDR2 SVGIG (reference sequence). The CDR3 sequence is CAWSAGVRPPQHF. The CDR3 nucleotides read TGTGCCTGGAGTGCCGGGGTGAGACCGCCCCAGCATTTT.

This chain's CDR3 is CASSPDQGGETQYF. As DNA, the CDR3 is TGTGCCAGTAGTCCAGACCAGGGCGGGGAGACCCAGTACTTC. The V call is TRBV19, the J call TRBJ2-5; the D gene could be TRBD1 or TRBD2 (5 bases each). The CDR3 covers 14 residues. Germline lookup yields CDR1 LNHDA and CDR2 SQIVND (reference sequence). With 5 bases removed from V and 5 bases from J, the gap between germline ends came to 15 bases. The variable domain in full, with the rest retrieved from reference TRBV19 and TRBJ2-5, is DGGITQSPKYLFRKEGQNVTLSCEQNLNHDAMYWYRQDPGQGLRLIYYSQIVNDFQKGDIAEGYSVSREKKESFPLTVTSAQKNPTAFYLCASSPDQGGETQYFGPGTRLLVL.

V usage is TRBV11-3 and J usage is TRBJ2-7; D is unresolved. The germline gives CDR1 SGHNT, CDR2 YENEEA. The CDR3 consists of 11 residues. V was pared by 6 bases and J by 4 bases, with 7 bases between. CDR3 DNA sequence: TGTGCCAGCAGACTCTTTTACGAGCAGTACTTC. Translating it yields CASRLFYEQYF.

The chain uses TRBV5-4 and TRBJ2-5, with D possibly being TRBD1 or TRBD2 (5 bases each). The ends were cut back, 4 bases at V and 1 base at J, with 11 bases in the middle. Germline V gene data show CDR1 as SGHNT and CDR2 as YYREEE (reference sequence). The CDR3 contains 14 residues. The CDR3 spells CASSPGGGQETQYF. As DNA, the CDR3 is TGTGCCAGCAGCCCTGGTGGGGGCCAAGAGACCCAGTACTTC.

CDR3 sequence: CASKNPASRNIQYF. In DNA, the CDR3 is TGCGCCAGCAAGAATCCCGCTAGCAGAAACATTCAGTACTTC. The J gene is TRBJ2-4, the V gene TRBV4-1; TRBD2 might be the D (5 bases). CDR1 MGHRA and CDR2 YSYEKL come from the germline V gene. With 7 bases removed from V and 6 bases from J, the gap between germline ends came to 16 bases. The CDR3 sequence is 14 residues long.